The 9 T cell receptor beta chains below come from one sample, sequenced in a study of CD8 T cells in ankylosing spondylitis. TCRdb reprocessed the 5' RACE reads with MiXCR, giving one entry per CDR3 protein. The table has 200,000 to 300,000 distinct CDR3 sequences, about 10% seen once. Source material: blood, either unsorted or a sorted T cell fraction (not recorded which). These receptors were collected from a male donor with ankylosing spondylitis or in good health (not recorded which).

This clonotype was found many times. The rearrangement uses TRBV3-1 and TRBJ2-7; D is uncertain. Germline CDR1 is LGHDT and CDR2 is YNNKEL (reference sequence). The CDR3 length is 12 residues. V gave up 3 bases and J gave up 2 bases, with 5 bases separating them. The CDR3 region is CASSHLPYEQYF. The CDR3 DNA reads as TGTGCCAGCAGCCATCTTCCCTACGAGCAGTACTTC.

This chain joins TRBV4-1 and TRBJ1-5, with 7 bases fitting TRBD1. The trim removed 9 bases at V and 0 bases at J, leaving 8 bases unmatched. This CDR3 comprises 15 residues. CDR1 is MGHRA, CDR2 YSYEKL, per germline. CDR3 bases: TGCGCCAGATCGACAGGGAAGCTTAGCAATCAGCCCCAGCATTTT. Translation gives CARSTGKLSNQPQHF.

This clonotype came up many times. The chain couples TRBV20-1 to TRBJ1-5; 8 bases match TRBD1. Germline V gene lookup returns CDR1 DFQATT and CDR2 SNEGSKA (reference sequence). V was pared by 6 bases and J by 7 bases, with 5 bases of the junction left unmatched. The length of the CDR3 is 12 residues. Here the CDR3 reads CSATTGGQPQHF. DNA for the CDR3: TGCAGTGCCACAACAGGGGGGCAGCCCCAGCATTTT.

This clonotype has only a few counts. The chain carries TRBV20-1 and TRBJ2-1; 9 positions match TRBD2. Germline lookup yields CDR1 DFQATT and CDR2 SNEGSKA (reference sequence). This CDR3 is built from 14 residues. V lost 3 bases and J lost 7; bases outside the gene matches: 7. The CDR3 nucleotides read TGCAGTGCTAGGGGCGGGAGGGCAGGGAATGAGCAGTTCTTC. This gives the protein CSARGGRAGNEQFF.

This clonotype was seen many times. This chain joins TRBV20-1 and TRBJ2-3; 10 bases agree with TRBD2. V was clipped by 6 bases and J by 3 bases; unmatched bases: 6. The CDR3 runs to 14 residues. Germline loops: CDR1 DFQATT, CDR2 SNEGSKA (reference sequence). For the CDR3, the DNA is TGCAGTGCAGAGCGGGGGGGGCTAACAGATACGCAGTATTTT. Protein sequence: CSAERGGLTDTQYF.

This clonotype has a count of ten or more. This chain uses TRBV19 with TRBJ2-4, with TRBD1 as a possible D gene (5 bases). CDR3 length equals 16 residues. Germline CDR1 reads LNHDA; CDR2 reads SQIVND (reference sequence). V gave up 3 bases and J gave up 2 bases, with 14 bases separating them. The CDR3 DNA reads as TGTGCCAGTAGTATGGCCGACAGTGGGACCAAAAACATTCAGTACTTC. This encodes CASSMADSGTKNIQYF.

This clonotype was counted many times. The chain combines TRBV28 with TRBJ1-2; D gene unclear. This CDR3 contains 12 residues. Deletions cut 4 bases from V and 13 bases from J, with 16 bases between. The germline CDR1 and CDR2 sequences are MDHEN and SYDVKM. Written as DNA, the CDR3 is TGTGCCAGCAGTTCCGGACTATCCCCCAGCACCTTC. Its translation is CASSSGLSPSTF.

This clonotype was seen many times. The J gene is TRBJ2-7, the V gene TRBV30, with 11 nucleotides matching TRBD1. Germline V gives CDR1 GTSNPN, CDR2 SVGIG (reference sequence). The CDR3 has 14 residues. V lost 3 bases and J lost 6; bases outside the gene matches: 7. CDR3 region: CAWSTGTGGREQYF. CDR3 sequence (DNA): TGTGCCTGGAGCACCGGGACAGGGGGTCGCGAGCAGTACTTC.

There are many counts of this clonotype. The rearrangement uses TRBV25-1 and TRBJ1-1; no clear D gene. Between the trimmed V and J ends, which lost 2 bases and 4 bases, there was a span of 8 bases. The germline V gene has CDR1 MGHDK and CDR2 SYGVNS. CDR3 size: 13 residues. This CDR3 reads CASSENFPTEAFF. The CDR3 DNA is TGTGCCAGCAGTGAAAATTTCCCCACTGAAGCTTTCTTT.